This paragraph covers one TCR beta chain sequence. This CDR3 comprises 15 residues. V lost 5 bases to trimming and J lost 9 bases; unmatched junction nucleotides: 8. Looked up from germline, CDR1 is MNHEY and CDR2 is SMNVEV (reference sequence). These data are taken from a study of identifying expanded T cells in peripheral blood. TCRdb's copy holds only in-frame clones and misses some; the assay was immunoSEQ multiplex PCR. The sample carries approximately 100,000 clones, about nine tenths recorded once. The J gene is TRBJ1-6, the V gene TRBV27, with 9 nucleotides matching TRBD1. The source is a person aged 18 to 70 in good health. The sequencing sample was made of blood. The DNA of the CDR3 is TGTGCCAGCAGTACGGGGGACAGGGACGCTTCACCCCTCCACTTT. Encoded protein: CASSTGDRDASPLHF.